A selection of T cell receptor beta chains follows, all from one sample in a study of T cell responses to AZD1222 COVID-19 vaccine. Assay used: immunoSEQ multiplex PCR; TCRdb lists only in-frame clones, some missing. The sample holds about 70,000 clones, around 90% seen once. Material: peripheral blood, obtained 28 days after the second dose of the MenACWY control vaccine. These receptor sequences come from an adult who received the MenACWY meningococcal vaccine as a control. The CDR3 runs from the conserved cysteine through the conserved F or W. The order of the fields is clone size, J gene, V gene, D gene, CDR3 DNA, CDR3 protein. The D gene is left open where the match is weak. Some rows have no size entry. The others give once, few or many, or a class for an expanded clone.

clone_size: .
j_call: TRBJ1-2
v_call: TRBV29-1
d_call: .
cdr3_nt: TGCAGCGCCTGGGGCGATGGCTACACCTTC
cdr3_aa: CSAWGDGYTF

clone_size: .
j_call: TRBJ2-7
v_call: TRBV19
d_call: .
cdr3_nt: TGTGCCAGTAGTCGCCTGGAACAGGGTACGGAGCAGTACTTC
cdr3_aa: CASSRLEQGTEQYF

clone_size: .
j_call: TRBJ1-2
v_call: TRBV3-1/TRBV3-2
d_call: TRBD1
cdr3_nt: TGTGCCAGCAGCCAGCTTAAACCCAGGGGGCAAGAGGCTAACTATGGCTACACCTTC
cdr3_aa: CASSQLKPRGQEANYGYTF

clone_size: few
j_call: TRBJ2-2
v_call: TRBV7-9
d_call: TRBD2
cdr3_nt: TGTGCCACCGAAAGCGGGGGACAACAACCCGGGGAGCTGTTTTTT
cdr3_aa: CATESGGQQPGELFF

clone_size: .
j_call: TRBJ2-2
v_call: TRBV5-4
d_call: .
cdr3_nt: TGTGCCAGCAGCTTGAGTCTAAGCGGAGCCGGGGAGCTGTTTTTT
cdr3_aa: CASSLSLSGAGELFF

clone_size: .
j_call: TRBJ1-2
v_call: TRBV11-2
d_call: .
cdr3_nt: TGTGCCAGCAGCTTAGGCATAACAAACTATGGCTACACCTTC
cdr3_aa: CASSLGITNYGYTF

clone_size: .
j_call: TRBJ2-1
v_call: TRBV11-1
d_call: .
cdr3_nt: TGTGCCAGCAGCTTAGGAGGCGATGAGCAGTTCTTC
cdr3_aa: CASSLGGDEQFF

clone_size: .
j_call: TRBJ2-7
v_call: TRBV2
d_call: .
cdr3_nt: TGTGCCAGCAACCCTGACGAGCAGTACTTC
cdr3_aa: CASNPDEQYF

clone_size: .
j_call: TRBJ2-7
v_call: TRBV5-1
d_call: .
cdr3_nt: TGCGCCAGCGCAGACAACTACGAGCAGTACTTC
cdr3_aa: CASADNYEQYF

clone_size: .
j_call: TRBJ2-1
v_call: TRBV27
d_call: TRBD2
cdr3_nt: TGTGCCAGCACAAGCGGGAGGTTCTACAATGAGCAGTTCTTC
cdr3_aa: CASTSGRFYNEQFF

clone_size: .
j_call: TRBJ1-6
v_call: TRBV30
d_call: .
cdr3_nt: TGTGCCTGGAGTCTTACCGGGATCGTTGGGAATTCACCCCTCCACTTT
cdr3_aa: CAWSLTGIVGNSPLHF

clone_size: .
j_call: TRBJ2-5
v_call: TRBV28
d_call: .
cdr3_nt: TGTGCCAGCAGTTTATTGGTAGGAGAGACCCAGTACTTC
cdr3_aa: CASSLLVGETQYF

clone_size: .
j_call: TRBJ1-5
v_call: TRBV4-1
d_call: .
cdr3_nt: TGCGCCAGCAGCCAAGAGGAAGGGATTCCCAATCAGCCCCAGCATTTT
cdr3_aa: CASSQEEGIPNQPQHF

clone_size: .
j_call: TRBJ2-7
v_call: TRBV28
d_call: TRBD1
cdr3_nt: TGTGCCAGCAGTTTGGTGGGACAGGGGAAATACGAGCAGTACTTC
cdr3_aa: CASSLVGQGKYEQYF

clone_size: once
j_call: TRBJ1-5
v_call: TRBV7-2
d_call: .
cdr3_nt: TGTGCCAGCAGCTTAGGGCAGGGCGCTCAGCCCCAGCATTTT
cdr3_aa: CASSLGQGAQPQHF

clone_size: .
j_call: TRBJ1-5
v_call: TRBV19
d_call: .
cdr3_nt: TGTGCCAGTAGTATAGATCAGGGGACAAAGGGCAATCAGCCCCAGCATTTT
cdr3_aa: CASSIDQGTKGNQPQHF

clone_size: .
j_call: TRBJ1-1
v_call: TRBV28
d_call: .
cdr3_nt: TGTGCCAGCAGTTTAACCCCGGCCTTCTTGGAAGCTTTCTTT
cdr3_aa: CASSLTPAFLEAFF

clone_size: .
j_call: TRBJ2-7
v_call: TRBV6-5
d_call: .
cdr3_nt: TGTGCCAGCAGTCAACAGGAATATTCGAGGGAGCAGTACTTC
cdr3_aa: CASSQQEYSREQYF

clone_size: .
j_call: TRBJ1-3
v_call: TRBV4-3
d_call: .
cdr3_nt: TGCGCCAGCAGCCAAGGACGTTACTCTGGAAACACCATATATTTT
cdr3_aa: CASSQGRYSGNTIYF

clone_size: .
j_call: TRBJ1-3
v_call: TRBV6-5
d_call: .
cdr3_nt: TGTGCCAGCAGCTCCTCGGCTGGAAACACCATATATTTT
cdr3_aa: CASSSSAGNTIYF

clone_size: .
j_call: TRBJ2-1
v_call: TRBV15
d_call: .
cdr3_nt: TGTGCCACCAGCAGATGGGGGCTTCACCCGTTCTTC
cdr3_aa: CATSRWGLHPFF

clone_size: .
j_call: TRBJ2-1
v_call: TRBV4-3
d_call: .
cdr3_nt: TGCGCCAGCAGCCAAGAGTACGGAGACAATGAGCAGTTCTTC
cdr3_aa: CASSQEYGDNEQFF

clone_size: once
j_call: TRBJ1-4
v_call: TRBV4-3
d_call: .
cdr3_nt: TGCGCCAGCAGCCAAGAAGTCGGCTATAATGAAAAACTGTTTTTT
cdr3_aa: CASSQEVGYNEKLFF

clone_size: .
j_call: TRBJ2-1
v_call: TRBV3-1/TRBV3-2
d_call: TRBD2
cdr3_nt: TGTGCCAGCAGCCAAGATACGACTAGCGGGGGGGACATCCCTCTAGTTGAGCAGTTCTTC
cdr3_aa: CASSQDTTSGGDIPLVEQFF

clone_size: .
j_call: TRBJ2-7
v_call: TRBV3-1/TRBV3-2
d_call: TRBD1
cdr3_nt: TGTGCCAGCAGCCCTGGACAGGGGCCATACTCCTACGAGCAGTACTTC
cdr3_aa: CASSPGQGPYSYEQYF

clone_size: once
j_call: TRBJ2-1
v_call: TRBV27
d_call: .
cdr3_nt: TGTGCCAGCAGTTTAGATATGGTAGCAGGGGCAAATGAGCAGTTCTTC
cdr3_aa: CASSLDMVAGANEQFF

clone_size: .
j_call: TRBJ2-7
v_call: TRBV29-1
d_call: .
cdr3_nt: TGCAGCGTTCTGGGCATCGGGGGCGAGCAGTACTTC
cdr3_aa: CSVLGIGGEQYF

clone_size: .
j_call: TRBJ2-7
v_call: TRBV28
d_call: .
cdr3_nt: TGTGCCAGCAGTCCCGGAGGCGAGCAGTACTTC
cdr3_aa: CASSPGGEQYF

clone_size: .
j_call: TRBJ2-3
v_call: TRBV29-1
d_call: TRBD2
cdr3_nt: TGCAGCGTTACTAGCGGGGGGAATCCCGATACGCAGTATTTT
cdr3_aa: CSVTSGGNPDTQYF

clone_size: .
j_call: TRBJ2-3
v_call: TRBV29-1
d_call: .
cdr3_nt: TGCAGCGTCGTGGCCGGAGGGGCAGATACGCAGTATTTT
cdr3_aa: CSVVAGGADTQYF

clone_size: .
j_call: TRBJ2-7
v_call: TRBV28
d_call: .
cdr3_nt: TGTGCCAGCACCCGGGGGTCAGACTACGAGCAGTACTTC
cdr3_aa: CASTRGSDYEQYF

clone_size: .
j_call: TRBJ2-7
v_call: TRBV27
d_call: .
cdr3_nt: TGTGCCAGCACCCTGGGGGACCCTCCCTGCGAGCAGTACTTC
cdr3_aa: CASTLGDPPCEQYF

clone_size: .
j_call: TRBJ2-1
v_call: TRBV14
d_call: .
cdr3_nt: TGTGCCAGCAGCCAGGGACGGCCTCTCTTGAATGAGCAGTTCTTC
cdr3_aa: CASSQGRPLLNEQFF

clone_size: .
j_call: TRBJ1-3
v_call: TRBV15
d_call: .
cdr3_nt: TGTGCCACCAGCAGGACACCGGGACGGTTCTCTGGAAACACCATATATTTT
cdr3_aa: CATSRTPGRFSGNTIYF

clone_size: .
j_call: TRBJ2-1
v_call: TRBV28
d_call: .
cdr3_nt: TGTGCCAGCACGAACTACAATGAGCAGTTCTTC
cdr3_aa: CASTNYNEQFF

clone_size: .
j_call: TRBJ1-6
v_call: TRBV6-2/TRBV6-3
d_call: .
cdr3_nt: TGTGCCAGCAGCTTGCCTTTAGGGCAGGCTAATTCACCCCTCCACTTT
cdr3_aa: CASSLPLGQANSPLHF

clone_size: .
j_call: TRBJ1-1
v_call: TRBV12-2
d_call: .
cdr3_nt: TGTGCAAGTCGCTTAAGGGTGAACACTGAAGCTTTCTTT
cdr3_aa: CASRLRVNTEAFF

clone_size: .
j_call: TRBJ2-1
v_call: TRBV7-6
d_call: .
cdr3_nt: TGTGCCAGCAGCTTACGAGGGGTTTACAATGAGCAGTTCTTC
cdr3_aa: CASSLRGVYNEQFF

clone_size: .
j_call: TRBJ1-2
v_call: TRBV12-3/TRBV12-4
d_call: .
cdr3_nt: TGTGCCAGCAGTTTTTCAGGGAACTATGGCTACACCTTC
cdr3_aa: CASSFSGNYGYTF

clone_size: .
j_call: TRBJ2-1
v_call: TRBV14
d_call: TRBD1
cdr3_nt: TGTGCCAGCAGCCACACAGGGGTTGAGCAGTTCTTC
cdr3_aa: CASSHTGVEQFF

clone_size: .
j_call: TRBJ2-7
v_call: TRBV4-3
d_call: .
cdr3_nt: TGCGCCAGCAGCCAAGACCAGGGATATGGCGAGCAGTACTTC
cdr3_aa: CASSQDQGYGEQYF

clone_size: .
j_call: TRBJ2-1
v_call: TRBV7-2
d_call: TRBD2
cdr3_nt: TGTGCCAGCAGCTTAGTGCAGCGGGAGTACAATGAGCAGTTCTTC
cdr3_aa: CASSLVQREYNEQFF

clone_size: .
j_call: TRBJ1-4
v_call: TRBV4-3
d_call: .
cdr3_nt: TGCGCCAGCAGCCAAGATGTCTCGGGACGAAGACTGTTTTTT
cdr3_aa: CASSQDVSGRRLFF

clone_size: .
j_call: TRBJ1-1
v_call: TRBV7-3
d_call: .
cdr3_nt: TGTGCCAGCAGCGCCTTCGGGGGGGACACTGAAGCTTTCTTT
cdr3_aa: CASSAFGGDTEAFF

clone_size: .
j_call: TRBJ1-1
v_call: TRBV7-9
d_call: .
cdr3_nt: TGTGCCAGCAGCCGATCGGTGATGAACACTGAAGCTTTCTTT
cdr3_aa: CASSRSVMNTEAFF

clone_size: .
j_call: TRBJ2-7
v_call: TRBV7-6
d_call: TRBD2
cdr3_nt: TGTGCCAGCAGCTTAGGGCTCGGGACTAGTGGTGAGCAGTACTTC
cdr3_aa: CASSLGLGTSGEQYF

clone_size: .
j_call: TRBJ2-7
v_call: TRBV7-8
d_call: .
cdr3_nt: TGTGCCAGCAGCTCCAGCTCAGACTCCTACGAGCAGTACTTC
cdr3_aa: CASSSSSDSYEQYF

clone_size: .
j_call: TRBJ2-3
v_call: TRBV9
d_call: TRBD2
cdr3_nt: TGTGCCAGCAGCTTCCCGACTAGCGGGAGGGCAACAGATACGCAGTATTTT
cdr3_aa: CASSFPTSGRATDTQYF

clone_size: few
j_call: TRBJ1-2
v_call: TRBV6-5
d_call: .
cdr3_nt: TGTGCCAGCATTCCAGGGACGGATGCCCTATATGGCTACACCTTC
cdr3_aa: CASIPGTDALYGYTF

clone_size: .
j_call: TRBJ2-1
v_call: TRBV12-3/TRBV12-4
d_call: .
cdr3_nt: TGTGCCAGCAGTGTGCGATCTGAGCAGTTCTTC
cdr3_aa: CASSVRSEQFF

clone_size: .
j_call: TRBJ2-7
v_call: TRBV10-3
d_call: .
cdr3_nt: TGTGCCATCAGTGAGTCGGTGGTCTCGACCTACGAGCAGTACTTC
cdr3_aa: CAISESVVSTYEQYF

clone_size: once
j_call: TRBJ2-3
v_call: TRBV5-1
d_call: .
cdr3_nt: TGCGCCAGCAGCTTGATCGTTAGCACAGATACGCAGTATTTT
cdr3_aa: CASSLIVSTDTQYF

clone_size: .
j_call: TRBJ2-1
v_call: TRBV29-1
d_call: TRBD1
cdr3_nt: TGCAGCGTTGAAGGTCAGGGGGCCTATGAGCAGTTCTTC
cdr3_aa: CSVEGQGAYEQFF